This T cell receptor (beta chain) originates from a study of Ad26.COV2.S vaccination and SARS-CoV-2 variants. On the study more broadly: The authors gave Ad26.COV2.S intramuscularly, either once or twice 56 days apart.

Measured with immunoSEQ multiplex PCR; TCRdb has only the in-frame clones, and not every one. The sample lists almost 400,000 clones; 70% to 90% were seen once. General study findings and limits: In vaccinated individuals, spike-specific CD8+ and CD4+ T cell responses reportedly displayed substantial breadth.

This clone was seen repeatedly, ten times or more. Its antigen is currently unknown. The treatment was: approximately 18 received Ad26.COV2.S at low or high dose, single or two shots; 5 received placebo; per-sample allocation not given. Samples were taken on day 63 after the first vaccine or placebo injection. The vaccine delivered Wuhan-strain SARS-CoV-2 spike through an Ad26 vector. Germline CDR1 is MNHEY and CDR2 is SVGAGI. The CDR3 totals 15 residues. Trimming stripped 6 bases from V and 0 bases from J, with 12 bases between. Here the sequenced sample was peripheral blood, taken in a trial of Ad26.COV2.S vaccine versus placebo. The source is a person aged 18 to 65 who received the Ad26.COV2.S COVID-19 vaccine or a placebo. The gene calls are TRBV6-5 and TRBJ1-5, with TRBD1 as a possible D gene (5 bases). In DNA, the CDR3 is TGTGCCAGCAGCACGACAGACTATAGCAATCAGCCCCAGCATTTT. Its translation is CASSTTDYSNQPQHF.